The 5 T cell receptor beta chains below were found in one sample sequenced in a study of regulatory T cells in long-lasting Graves disease. Time point specified: newly diagnosed GD, antithyroid drugs for less than 3 months. TCR sequences were obtained from RNA taken from PBMCs. With iRepertoire HTBI primers and Arm-PCR of CDR3 regions, TCR beta libraries were built. TCRdb reprocessed the multiplex PCR reads via MiXCR and lists one record per CDR3 protein. Among 400,000 to 500,000 distinct CDR3 sequences listed, 15% were seen once. In addition, the sample was reused for a study of T cells in Graves' hyperthyroidism and ophthalmopathy.

The material was peripheral blood mononuclear cells (PBMCs), obtained at new diagnosis, from a patient treated with antithyroid drugs. The receptors shown here come from a young woman with Graves disease.

This clonotype was detected many times. J is TRBJ2-2 and V is TRBV2; D gene unclear. Trimming took 3 bases from V and 0 from J, leaving 11 bases between them. The CDR3 extends over 16 amino acids. The germline gives CDR1 SNHLY, CDR2 FYNNEI. The CDR3 DNA reads as TGTGCCAGCAGTGATCCCGGCAGAGCGAACACCGGGGAGCTGTTTTTT. This codes for CASSDPGRANTGELFF.

Remarks on this clonotype: This clone may be a read error of a much larger clone one base away. The chain carries TRBV3-1 and TRBJ2-1, with D possibly being TRBD1 or TRBD2 (6 bases each). The germline V and J ends were trimmed by 3 bases and 7 bases, with 25 bases remaining between them. The CDR3 is 18 amino acids. The germline CDR1 and CDR2 sequences are LGHDT and YNNKEL (reference sequence). The CDR3 sequence is CASSHFPLTGGDRNEQFF. The DNA of the CDR3 is TGTGCCAGCAGCCATTTCCCCTTAACCGGGGGCGATAGGAATGAGCAGTTCTTC.

J is TRBJ2-1 and V is TRBV2; D gene uncertain. V was cut by 6 bases and J by 0 bases, with 12 bases left in between. CDR1 SNHLY and CDR2 FYNNEI come from the germline V gene. The CDR3 contains 15 residues. This chain's CDR3 is CASSPTSSSYNEQFF. CDR3 DNA: TGTGCCAGCAGCCCGACCAGTAGCTCCTACAATGAGCAGTTCTTC.

The rearrangement uses TRBV20-1 and TRBJ2-7; TRBD2 aligns across 8 bases. V shed 5 bases, J shed 3 bases, and the junction held 15 bases outside the gene matches. Germline CDR1 DFQATT, CDR2 SNEGSKA (reference sequence). The CDR3 length is 16 residues. CDR3 nucleotides: TGCAGTGCTCCCCATCTTACTAGCGGAGGTCTCTACGAGCAGTACTTC. Translating it yields CSAPHLTSGGLYEQYF.

This clonotype was found many times. This chain links TRBV7-3 with TRBJ1-2; D is perhaps TRBD1 (6 bases). Germline V gene data show CDR1 as SGHTA and CDR2 as FQGTGA. V was shortened by 6 bases and J by 7 bases, with 18 bases between the two germline ends. The CDR3 length is 14 residues. DNA for the CDR3: TGTGCCAGCAGTCCACTCGGGGGCTCGGGTGGCTACACCTTC. Translation: CASSPLGGSGGYTF.